The 11 T cell receptor beta chains below were found in one sample sequenced in a study of Graves' ophthalmopathy and Graves' hyperthyroidism. Amplification of TCR beta CDR3 regions used RNA transcripts. After a first-round RT-PCR with HTBI primers, a second-round multiplex PCR was run. TCRdb independently ran MiXCR on the multiplex PCR reads; one entry per CDR3 protein. The sample lists hundreds of thousands of distinct CDR3 sequences; 20% to 25% were seen once. The sequencing sample was made of peripheral blood. These receptors all stem from a woman aged 18-30 years with stable Graves' hyperthyroidism. Some clones in this sample may be carry-over from other donors' samples.

This clonotype was picked up many times. The chain couples TRBV6-1 to TRBJ1-3, with 8 bases that match TRBD1. Trimming removed 7 bases from V and 3 bases from J; junction bases left unmatched: 5. Germline CDR1 MNHNS, CDR2 SASEGT. There are 14 residues in the CDR3. Written as DNA, the CDR3 is TGTGCCAGCAACCAAGGGACAGGTGGAAACACCATATATTTT. It is translated as CASNQGTGGNTIYF.

This clonotype was picked up many times. This sequence joins TRBV5-1 and TRBJ1-6; possible D gene TRBD1, 5 bases. This CDR3 has 17 residues. The germline V gene encodes CDR1 SGHRS and CDR2 YFSETQ. V was clipped by 0 bases and J by 7 bases, with 17 bases between them. Here the CDR3 reads CASSLDPPGRGNSPLHF. CDR3 nucleotides: TGCGCCAGCAGCTTGGATCCTCCAGGACGGGGGAATTCACCCCTCCACTTT.

Ten or more counts support this clonotype. V gene TRBV19 combines with J gene TRBJ1-6; 9 nucleotides agree with TRBD1. The CDR3 is 17 amino acids. Germline V gives CDR1 LNHDA, CDR2 SQIVND (reference sequence). V dropped 6 bases and J dropped 7; count of bases not matched to a gene: 13. CDR3 loop: CASRDETGGRRNSPLHF. As DNA, the CDR3 is TGTGCCAGTAGAGACGAAACAGGGGGCCGGAGGAATTCACCCCTCCACTTT.

The table lists this clonotype with many counts. The rearrangement joins TRBV10-2 to TRBJ1-5, with a weak D call TRBD1 (6 bases). V was cut by 8 bases and J by 0 bases, with 14 bases left in between. The CDR3 is 15 residues long. The germline V gene encodes CDR1 WSHSY and CDR2 SAAADI. The CDR3 reads CASFPGHHSNQPQHF. DNA of the CDR3: TGCGCCAGCTTCCCGGGACACCATAGCAATCAGCCCCAGCATTTT.

Ten or more counts support this clonotype. The V and J genes are TRBV20-1 and TRBJ2-7; TRBD2 matches 7 bases. The CDR3 covers 14 residues. From germline, CDR1 is DFQATT and CDR2 SNEGSKA (reference sequence). The trim removed 6 bases at V and 4 bases at J, leaving 12 bases unmatched. The CDR3 DNA reads as TGCAGTGCCGAATTGCCAGCGGGAAAATACGAGCAGTACTTC. This translates into CSAELPAGKYEQYF.

This clonotype was observed at least ten times. V usage is TRBV11-2 and J usage is TRBJ1-2, with unresolved D. The ends were cut back, 0 bases at V and 0 bases at J, with 8 bases in the middle. In germline, CDR1 is SGHAT, CDR2 FQNNGV. The CDR3 sequence is 15 residues long. The CDR3 reads CASSLEVAANYGYTF. The CDR3 region has the DNA TGTGCCAGCAGCTTAGAGGTGGCAGCTAACTATGGCTACACCTTC.

In its sample, this clonotype was seen many times. The chain links TRBV6-5 to TRBJ1-1; possible D gene TRBD1, 5 bases. Per the germline V gene, CDR1 is MNHEY and CDR2 is SVGAGI. With 6 bases removed from V and 5 bases from J, the gap between germline ends came to 16 bases. This CDR3 comprises 14 residues. The CDR3 reads CASSVREGKTEAFF. CDR3 DNA sequence: TGTGCCAGCAGCGTCAGGGAAGGGAAGACTGAAGCTTTCTTT.

The chain uses TRBV12-3 or TRBV12-4 and TRBJ1-6, with 7 bases matching TRBD1. This CDR3 has 14 residues. With V trimmed by 3 bases and J by 8 bases, 4 bases remained unmatched. In DNA form, the CDR3 reads TGTGCCAGCAGTTTCGACAGGGTTGATTCACCCCTCCACTTT. This gives the protein CASSFDRVDSPLHF.

This clonotype has just a few counts. The chain has TRBV28 and TRBJ1-2; TRBD1 agrees at 8 bases. Germline assignment: CDR1 MDHEN and CDR2 SYDVKM. V gave up 6 bases and J gave up 7 bases; unmatched junction bases: 16. This CDR3 has 16 residues. The CDR3 reads CASRRGPWTGRGGYTF. In nucleotides, the CDR3 is TGTGCCAGCAGGAGGGGACCTTGGACAGGGAGAGGTGGCTACACCTTC.

This clonotype was found many times. The CDR3 region is CASSLDGGSSYEQYF. DNA of the CDR3: TGCGCCAGCAGCTTGGATGGGGGTAGCTCCTACGAGCAGTACTTC. The V gene is TRBV5-1, the J gene TRBJ2-7; tentatively, D is TRBD1 or TRBD2 (5 bases each). Trimming pared 0 bases from V and 0 bases from J, leaving 10 bases between. This CDR3 contains 15 residues. Germline V gives CDR1 SGHRS, CDR2 YFSETQ. Combining the CDR3 with reference TRBV5-1 and TRBJ2-7 gives the whole variable domain KAGVTQTPRYLIKTRGQQVTLSCSPISGHRSVSWYQQTPGQGLQFLFEYFSETQRNKGNFPGRFSGRQFSNSRSEMNVSTLELGDSALYLCASSLDGGSSYEQYFGPGTRLTVT.

The gene calls are TRBV27 and TRBJ1-2, with D possibly being TRBD1 (5 bases). V lost 5 bases and J lost 6, with 13 bases in between. CDR3 length equals 13 residues. CDR1 and CDR2 (germline): MNHEY, SMNVEV (reference sequence). CDR3 loop: CASSRQPVDGYTF. The CDR3 DNA sequence: TGTGCCAGCAGTAGACAGCCGGTGGATGGCTACACCTTC.